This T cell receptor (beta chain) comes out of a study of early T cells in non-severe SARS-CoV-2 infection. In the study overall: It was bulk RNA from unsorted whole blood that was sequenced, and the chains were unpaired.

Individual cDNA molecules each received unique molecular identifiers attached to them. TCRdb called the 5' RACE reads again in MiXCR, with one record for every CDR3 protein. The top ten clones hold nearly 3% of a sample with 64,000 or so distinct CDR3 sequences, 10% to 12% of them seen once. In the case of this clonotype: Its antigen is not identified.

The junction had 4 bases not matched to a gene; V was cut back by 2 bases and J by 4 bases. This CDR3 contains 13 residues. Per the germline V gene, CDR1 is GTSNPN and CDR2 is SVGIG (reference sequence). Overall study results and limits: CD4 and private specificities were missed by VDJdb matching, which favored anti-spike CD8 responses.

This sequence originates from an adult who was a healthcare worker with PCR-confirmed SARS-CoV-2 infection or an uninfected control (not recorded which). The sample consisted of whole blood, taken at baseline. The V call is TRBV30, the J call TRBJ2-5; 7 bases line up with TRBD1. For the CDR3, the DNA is TGTGCCTGGAGTCTAGGGGGCGGAGAGACCCAGTACTTC. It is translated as CAWSLGGGETQYF.